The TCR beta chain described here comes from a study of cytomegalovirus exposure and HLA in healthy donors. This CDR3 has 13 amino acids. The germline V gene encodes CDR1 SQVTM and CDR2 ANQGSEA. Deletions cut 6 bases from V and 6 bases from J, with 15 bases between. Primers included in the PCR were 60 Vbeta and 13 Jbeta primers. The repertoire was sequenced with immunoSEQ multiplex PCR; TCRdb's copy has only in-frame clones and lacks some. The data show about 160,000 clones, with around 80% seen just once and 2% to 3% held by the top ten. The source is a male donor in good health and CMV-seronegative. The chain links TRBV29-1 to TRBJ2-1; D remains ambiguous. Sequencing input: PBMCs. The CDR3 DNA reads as TGCAGCGTCACCCATGTTAGTTCCAATGAGCAGTTCTTC. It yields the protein CSVTHVSSNEQFF.